The TCR beta chain under discussion was sequenced for a study of T cell responses to AZD1222 COVID-19 vaccine. Generated by immunoSEQ multiplex PCR, the TCRdb table keeps only in-frame clones and is missing some. Of about 150,000 clones in the sample, around 85% are singletons; the top ten hold 5.5%. General study results and limits: Baseline seropositivity characterized only six AZD1222 recipients. There were repertoire samples only from the period after the peak T cell response.

In its sample, this clone was seen once. What it binds is unknown. The CDR3 is 14 amino acids. Germline lookup yields CDR1 MNHEY and CDR2 SVGEGT. Trimming took 6 bases from V and 6 from J; bases not matched to a gene: 6. This TCR derives from an adult in good health. The V gene is TRBV6-2 or TRBV6-3, the J gene TRBJ2-2, with 8 bases lining up with TRBD1. The sequences come from peripheral blood, collected on day 0 of MenACWY control vaccination. CDR3 loop: CASSDRGDAGELFF. For the CDR3, the DNA is TGTGCCAGCAGCGACAGGGGTGATGCCGGGGAGCTGTTTTTT.